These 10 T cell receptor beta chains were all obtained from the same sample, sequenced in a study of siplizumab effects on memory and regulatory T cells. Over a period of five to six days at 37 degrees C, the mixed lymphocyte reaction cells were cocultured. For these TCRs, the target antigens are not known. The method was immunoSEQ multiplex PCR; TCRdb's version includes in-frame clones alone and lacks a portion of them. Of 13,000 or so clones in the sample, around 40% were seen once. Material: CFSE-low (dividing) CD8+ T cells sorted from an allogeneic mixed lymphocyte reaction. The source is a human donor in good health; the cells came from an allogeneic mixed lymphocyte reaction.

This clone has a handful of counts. The CDR3 DNA follows: TGTGCCAGCAGACCCCTGGGTGGGGATACGCAGTATTTT. As protein: CASRPLGGDTQYF. The chain has TRBV27 and TRBJ2-3, with D hard to call. CDR1 MNHEY and CDR2 SMNVEV come from the germline V gene (reference sequence). V was shortened by 6 bases and J by 6 bases, with 13 bases between the two germline ends. The CDR3 is 13 residues long.

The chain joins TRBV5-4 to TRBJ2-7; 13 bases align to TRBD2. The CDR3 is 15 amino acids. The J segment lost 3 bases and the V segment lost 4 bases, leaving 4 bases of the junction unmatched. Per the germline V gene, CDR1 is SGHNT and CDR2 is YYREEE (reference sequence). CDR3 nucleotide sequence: TGTGCCAGCAGCCAGGGACTAGCGGGATACTACGAGCAGTACTTC. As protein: CASSQGLAGYYEQYF. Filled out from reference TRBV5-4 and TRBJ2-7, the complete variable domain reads ETGVTQSPTHLIKTRGQQVTLRCSSQSGHNTVSWYQQALGQGPQFIFQYYREEENGRGNFPPRFSGLQFPNYSSELNVNALELDDSALYLCASSQGLAGYYEQYFGPGTRLTVT.

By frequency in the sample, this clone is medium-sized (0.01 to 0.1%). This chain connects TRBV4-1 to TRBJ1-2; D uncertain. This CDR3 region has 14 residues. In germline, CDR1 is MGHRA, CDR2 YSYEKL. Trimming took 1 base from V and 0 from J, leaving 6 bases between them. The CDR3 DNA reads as TGCGCCAGCAGCCAAGTAACAGCTAACTATGGCTACACCTTC. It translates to CASSQVTANYGYTF.

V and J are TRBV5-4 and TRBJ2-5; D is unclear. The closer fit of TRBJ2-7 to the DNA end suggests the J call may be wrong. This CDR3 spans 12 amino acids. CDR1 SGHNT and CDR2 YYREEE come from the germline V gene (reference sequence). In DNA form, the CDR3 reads TGTGCCAGCAGCTTGGGCACAAGCGAGCAGTACTTC. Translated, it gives CASSLGTSEQYF.

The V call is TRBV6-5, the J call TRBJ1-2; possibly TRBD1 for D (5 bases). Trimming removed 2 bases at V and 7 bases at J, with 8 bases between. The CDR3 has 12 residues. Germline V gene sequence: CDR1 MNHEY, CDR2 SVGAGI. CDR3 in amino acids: CASSYGQGGYTF. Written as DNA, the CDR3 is TGTGCCAGCAGTTACGGTCAGGGTGGCTACACCTTC.

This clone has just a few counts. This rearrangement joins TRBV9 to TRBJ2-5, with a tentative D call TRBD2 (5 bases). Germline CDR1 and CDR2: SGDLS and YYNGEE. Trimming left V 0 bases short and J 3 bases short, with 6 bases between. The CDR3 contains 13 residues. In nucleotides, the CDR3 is TGTGCCAGCAGCGTAGCGAGGGAAGAGACCCAGTACTTC. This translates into CASSVAREETQYF.

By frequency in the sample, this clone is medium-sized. As DNA, the CDR3 is TGTGCCAGTTCGGAGGGATTATCAACTGAAGCTTTCTTT. Translating gives CASSEGLSTEAFF. This chain connects TRBV2 to TRBJ1-1; no clear D. The CDR3 extends over 13 amino acids. The V gene's germline CDR1 is SNHLY and CDR2 FYNNEI. Trimming shortened V by 9 bases and J by 5 bases, and 16 bases separated the two germline ends.

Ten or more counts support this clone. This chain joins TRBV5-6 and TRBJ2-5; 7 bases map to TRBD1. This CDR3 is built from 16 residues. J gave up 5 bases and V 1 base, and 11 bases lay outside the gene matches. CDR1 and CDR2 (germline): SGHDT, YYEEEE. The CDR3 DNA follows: TGTGCCAGCAGCTTGTGGAACAGGGGAGTAAGGGAGACCCAGTACTTC. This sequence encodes CASSLWNRGVRETQYF. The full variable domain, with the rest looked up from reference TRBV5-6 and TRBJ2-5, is DAGVTQSPTHLIKTRGQQVTLRCSPKSGHDTVSWYQQALGQGPQFIFQYYEEEERQRGNFPDRFSGHQFPNYSSELNVNALLLGDSALYLCASSLWNRGVRETQYFGPGTRLLVL.

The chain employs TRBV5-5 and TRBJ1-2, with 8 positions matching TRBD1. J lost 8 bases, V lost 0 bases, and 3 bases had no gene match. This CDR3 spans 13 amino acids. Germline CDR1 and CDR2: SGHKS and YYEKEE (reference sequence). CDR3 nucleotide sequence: TGTGCCAGCAGCTTGGACAGGGGGATAGGCTACACCTTC. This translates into CASSLDRGIGYTF.

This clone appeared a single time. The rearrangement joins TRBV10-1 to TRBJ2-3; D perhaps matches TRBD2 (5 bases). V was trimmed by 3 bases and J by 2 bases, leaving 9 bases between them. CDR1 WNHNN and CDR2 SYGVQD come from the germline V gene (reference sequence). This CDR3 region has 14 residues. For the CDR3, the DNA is TGCGCCAGCAGTGACGACTACCCCACAGATACGCAGTATTTT. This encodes CASSDDYPTDTQYF.